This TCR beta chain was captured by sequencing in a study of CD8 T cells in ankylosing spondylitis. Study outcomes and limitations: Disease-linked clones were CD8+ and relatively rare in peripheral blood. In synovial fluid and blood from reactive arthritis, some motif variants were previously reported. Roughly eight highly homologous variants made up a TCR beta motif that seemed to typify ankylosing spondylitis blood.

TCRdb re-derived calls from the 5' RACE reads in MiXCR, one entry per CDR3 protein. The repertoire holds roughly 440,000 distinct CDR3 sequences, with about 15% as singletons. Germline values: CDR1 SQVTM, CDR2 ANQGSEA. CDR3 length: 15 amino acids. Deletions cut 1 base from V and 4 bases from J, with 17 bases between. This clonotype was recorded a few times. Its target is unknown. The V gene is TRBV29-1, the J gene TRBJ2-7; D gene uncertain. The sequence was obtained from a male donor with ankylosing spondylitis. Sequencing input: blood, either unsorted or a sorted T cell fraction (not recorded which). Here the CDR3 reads CSVEGSGWYGYEQYF. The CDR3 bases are TGCAGCGTTGAAGGGTCAGGTTGGTACGGTTACGAGCAGTACTTC.